This T cell receptor (beta chain) was sequenced for a study of T-cell memory formation after mild COVID-19. Study-wide context: Each donor largely had its own TCR clusters. General study results and limits: Shrinking CD4+ clones were chiefly CM and EM; CD8+ ones were chiefly EMRA. Cross-reactive memory apparently joined, as some responding clones appeared in pre-infection memory.

This clonotype has a handful of counts. Its matching antigen is unknown. TCRdb passed the 5' RACE reads through MiXCR, listing each CDR3 protein once. This sample carries about 440,000 distinct CDR3 sequences, around 20% of them seen once, and the ten largest clones take roughly 8%. The V gene lost 6 bases and the J gene lost 4 bases, with 14 bases spanning the gap. Per germline, CDR1 DFQATT and CDR2 SNEGSKA (reference sequence). This CDR3 contains 13 residues. Sequenced sample: PBMCs or a T cell subset sorted from them (not recorded which). This TCR was sampled from an adult woman who had mild COVID-19 (a few samples of this study predate the infection). Cell type and time point are not known. The rearrangement uses TRBV20-1 and TRBJ2-3; weak D call: TRBD2 (5 bases). DNA of the CDR3: TGCAGTGCGAGACATCCGGGGTCAGATACGCAGTATTTT. It translates to CSARHPGSDTQYF.